This is a list of T cell receptor beta chains from one sample in a study of T cell repertoires in cytomegalovirus infection. These receptors lack a known antigen. TCRdb called the reads again in MiXCR, with one record for every CDR3 protein. Of about 70,000 distinct CDR3 sequences in the sample, more than 20% were seen once. Here the sequenced sample was CD8+ T cells from cultured PBMCs, taken from culture after CMV antigen stimulation. The receptors shown here come from a human donor in good health (CMV status not recorded). Some clones in this sample may be carry-over from other donors' samples. Each CDR3 is given with its conserved first and last residue. A D gene is named only where the DNA matches it firmly. Part of the rows lack a size; the others show once, few, many or a class for expanded clones.

TRBV30	.	.	TRBJ2-5	TGTGCCTCCTTCGGGTCTCAAGGAACCCAGTACTTC	CASFGSQGTQYF
TRBV10-3	.	few	TRBJ2-3	TGTGCCATCAGTGATTCATGGGGGGGCGCGACAGATACGCAGTATTTT	CAISDSWGGATDTQYF
TRBV5-5	TRBD1	few	TRBJ2-4	TGTGCCAGCAGCTTGACGAGACAGGGATCCAAAAACATTCAGTACTTC	CASSLTRQGSKNIQYF
TRBV6-5	TRBD1	.	TRBJ2-7	TGTGCCAGCAGGGAGACAGGGGCAAGGGACTACGAGCAGTACTTC	CASRETGARDYEQYF
TRBV10-3	.	few	TRBJ2-3	TGTGCCATCAGTGAGTCGATAACAAGAACAGATACGCAGTATTTT	CAISESITRTDTQYF
TRBV6-6	.	few	TRBJ2-5	TGTGCCAGCAGTTACTTTCATCCCCCCCGTGGGGGCCAAGAGACCCAGTACTTC	CASSYFHPPRGGQETQYF
TRBV6-5	.	.	TRBJ1-6	TGTGACAGCAGTTCCCGGGCCTTAGGGTCACCCCTCCACTTT	CDSSSRALGSPLHF
TRBV19	.	.	TRBJ2-3	TGTGCCAGTAGTATAGATGCAATGGACATAAGCACAGATACGCAGTATTTT	CASSIDAMDISTDTQYF
TRBV4-1	.	.	TRBJ2-1	TGCGCCAGCAGCCAACTGACAGGTCACTACAATGAGCAGTTCTTC	CASSQLTGHYNEQFF
TRBV5-4	.	.	TRBJ1-3	TGTGCCAGCACAGACAGCGACTTTGGAAACACCATATATTTT	CASTDSDFGNTIYF
TRBV6-4	.	.	TRBJ1-5	TGTGCCAGCAGTGCCACCGGGGCCGGGGGACAGCCCCAGCATTTT	CASSATGAGGQPQHF
TRBV7-9	.	few	TRBJ2-4	TGTGCCAGCAGCCCCCCGCTCGGGCCAAGTAAAAACATTCAGTACTTC	CASSPPLGPSKNIQYF
TRBV11-2	TRBD1	.	TRBJ2-7	TGTGCCAGCAGCCCCCGACAGGGTCCTTCCTACGAGCAGTACTTC	CASSPRQGPSYEQYF
TRBV14	TRBD1	.	TRBJ1-1	TGTGCCAGCAGCCAATCGGGACAGGGGCGAGTAAACACTGAAGCTTTCTTT	CASSQSGQGRVNTEAFF
TRBV27	.	.	TRBJ1-2	TGTGCCAGCAGTTTCAGTGCAACTAACTATGGCTACACCTTC	CASSFSATNYGYTF
TRBV30	.	.	TRBJ2-7	TGTGCCTGGAGTGTATCGGGAGACTACGAGCAGTACTTC	CAWSVSGDYEQYF
TRBV4-3	.	.	TRBJ2-5	TGCGCCAGCAGCCAAGCGGGACAAATACAAGAGACCCAGTACTTC	CASSQAGQIQETQYF
TRBV7-2	TRBD2	few	TRBJ2-3	TGTGCCAGCAGCTCCGGGGTAGCGGGAAGCACAGATACGCAGTATTTT	CASSSGVAGSTDTQYF
TRBV7-9	TRBD1	.	TRBJ2-7	TGTGCCAGCAGCTTAAAGGCTGAGGGGACAGTTACCTACGAGCAGTACTTC	CASSLKAEGTVTYEQYF
TRBV23-1	.	.	TRBJ1-1	TGCGCCAGCAGTCAACACAGGCGTCTGAACACTGAAGCTTTCTTT	CASSQHRRLNTEAFF
TRBV7-9	.	few	TRBJ1-5	TGTGCCAGCAGCCCAGAGTATGGCAATCAGCCCCAGCATTTT	CASSPEYGNQPQHF
TRBV6-1	.	.	TRBJ2-3	TGTGCCAGCAGTGAAAACAGGTGGGGCACAGATACGCAGTATTTT	CASSENRWGTDTQYF
TRBV6-1	.	few	TRBJ2-7	TGTGCCAGCAGTGAATGGGCGGGACAAGGCTACGAGCAGTACTTC	CASSEWAGQGYEQYF
TRBV7-2	.	.	TRBJ2-7	TGTGCCAGCAGCTGGAACGGGCTCGAGCAGTACTTC	CASSWNGLEQYF
TRBV9	.	.	TRBJ1-1	TGTGCCAGCAGCGTAGCTGGAGGGAGTAGCACTGAAGCTTTCTTT	CASSVAGGSSTEAFF
TRBV10-3	TRBD1	.	TRBJ1-1	TGTGCCATCAGTGAAGGGTACAGGGGAGACACTGAAGCTTTCTTT	CAISEGYRGDTEAFF
TRBV7-2	.	few	TRBJ1-2	TGTGCCAGCAGCTTTCGGGGGTCTAACTATGGCTACACCTTC	CASSFRGSNYGYTF
TRBV4-1	.	.	TRBJ1-4	TGCGCCAGCAGCCAAGTACGGGGACCTGCAACTAATGAAAAACTGTTTTTT	CASSQVRGPATNEKLFF
TRBV7-9	.	.	TRBJ2-1	TGTGCCAGCAGCTTAACAACGGAGCAGTTCTTC	CASSLTTEQFF
TRBV7-8	TRBD2	.	TRBJ2-5	TGTGCCAGCAGCCAGTTGGGCGGGGGGGATCGGGAGACCCAGTACTTC	CASSQLGGGDRETQYF
TRBV7-2	.	.	TRBJ1-5	TGTGCCAGCAGCTTAAACCCGGGGCTCAGCAATCAGCCCCAGCATTTT	CASSLNPGLSNQPQHF
TRBV7-8	TRBD1	few	TRBJ1-2	TGTGCCAGCAGCTTCGCCCGGGACAGGGAATTATTAGTCTATGGCTACACCTTC	CASSFARDRELLVYGYTF
TRBV4-1	TRBD1	.	TRBJ1-5	TGCGCCAGCAGCCAAGATAAGGCAGGGGGCGGTCAGCCCCAGCATTTT	CASSQDKAGGGQPQHF
TRBV6-2/TRBV6-3	TRBD1	.	TRBJ1-5	TGTGCCAGCAGTTTTGCAGGGGGCTCGCGCAATCAGCCCCAGCATTTT	CASSFAGGSRNQPQHF
TRBV7-2	.	.	TRBJ2-1	TGTGCCAGCAGCTTAAACGGGGACCCGTGGGATGAGCAGTTCTTC	CASSLNGDPWDEQFF
TRBV25-1	.	once	TRBJ1-4	TGTGCCAGCAGTGGCCTACACCCTGAAAAACTGTTTTTT	CASSGLHPEKLFF
TRBV4-1	TRBD2	.	TRBJ2-7	TGCGCCAGCAGCCAAGTCGAACGGGGGGACGACGAGCAGTACTTC	CASSQVERGDDEQYF
TRBV12-3/TRBV12-4	.	.	TRBJ2-3	TGTGCCAGCAGTTACTATGGTTTTTCAGATACGCAGTATTTT	CASSYYGFSDTQYF
TRBV7-9	TRBD2	few	TRBJ2-5	TGTGCCAGCAGGGGGGACGGACTAGCGAAGACCCAGTACTTC	CASRGDGLAKTQYF
TRBV12-3/TRBV12-4	.	few	TRBJ2-7	TGTGCCAGCAGTTATATGGGGTCATTGGAGCAGTACTTC	CASSYMGSLEQYF
TRBV4-1	TRBD2	.	TRBJ2-5	TGCGCCAGCAGCCGATCAACTAGCGGGGAGACCCAGTACTTC	CASSRSTSGETQYF
TRBV7-6	.	.	TRBJ1-2	TGTGCCAGCAGCGCCCGAACGGACGGACTTTATGGCTACACCTTC	CASSARTDGLYGYTF